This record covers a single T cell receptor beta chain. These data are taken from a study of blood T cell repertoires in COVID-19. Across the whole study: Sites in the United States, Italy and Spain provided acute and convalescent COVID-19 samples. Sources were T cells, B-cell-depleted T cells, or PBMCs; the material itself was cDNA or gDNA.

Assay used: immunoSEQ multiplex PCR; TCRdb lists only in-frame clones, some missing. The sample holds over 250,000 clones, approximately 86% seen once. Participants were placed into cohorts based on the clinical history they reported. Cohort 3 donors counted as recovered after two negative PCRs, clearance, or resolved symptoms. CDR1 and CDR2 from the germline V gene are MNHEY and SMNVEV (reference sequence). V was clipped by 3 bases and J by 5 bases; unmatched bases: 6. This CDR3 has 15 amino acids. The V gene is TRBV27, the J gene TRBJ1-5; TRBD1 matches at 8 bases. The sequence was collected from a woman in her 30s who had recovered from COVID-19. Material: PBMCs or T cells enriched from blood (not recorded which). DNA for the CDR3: TGTGCCAGCAGTTTTTTTTACAGGGGGGATCAGCCCCAGCATTTT. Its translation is CASSFFYRGDQPQHF.